This TCR beta chain came from a study of shared clonotypes between healthy human individuals. Deep-level running was used for the assay. TCRdb's copy holds only in-frame clones and misses some; the assay was immunoSEQ multiplex PCR. The table lists millions of clones, about 92% of them singletons. The CDR3 sequence is 11 residues long. The germline CDR1 and CDR2 sequences are SNHLY and FYNNEI. V was trimmed by 7 bases and J by 2 bases, leaving 5 bases between them. On this clone: Its antigen is still unknown.

Study-wide results and limits: Compared with clonotypes that all four donors shared, non-shared clonotypes had lower generation probabilities. It was observed that about 5% of naive CD4 clonotypes were shared across a handful of donors.

Sample: naive CD4+ T cells sorted from blood. The subset denotes: CD45RA+ positively selected. The J gene is TRBJ1-2, the V gene TRBV2; D remains ambiguous. The receptor was isolated from a man aged 18-30 years in good health. The CDR3 sequence is CASTGNYGYTF. In DNA form, the CDR3 reads TGTGCCAGCACCGGGAACTATGGCTACACCTTC.